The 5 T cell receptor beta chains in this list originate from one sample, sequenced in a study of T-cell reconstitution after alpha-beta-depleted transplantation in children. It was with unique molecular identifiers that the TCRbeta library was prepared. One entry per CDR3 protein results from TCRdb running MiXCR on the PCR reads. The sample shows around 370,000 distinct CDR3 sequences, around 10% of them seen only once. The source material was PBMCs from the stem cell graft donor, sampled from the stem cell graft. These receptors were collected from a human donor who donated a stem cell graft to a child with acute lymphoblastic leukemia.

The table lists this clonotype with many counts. The CDR3 region is CASSSRPPNTGELFF. For the CDR3, the DNA is TGTGCCAGCAGCTCCCGACCCCCGAACACCGGGGAGCTGTTTTTT. The gene calls are TRBV7-3 and TRBJ2-2, with no clear D. This CDR3 region has 15 residues. Germline values: CDR1 SGHTA, CDR2 FQGTGA. Trimming cost V 4 bases and J 0 bases, with 9 bases left between them.

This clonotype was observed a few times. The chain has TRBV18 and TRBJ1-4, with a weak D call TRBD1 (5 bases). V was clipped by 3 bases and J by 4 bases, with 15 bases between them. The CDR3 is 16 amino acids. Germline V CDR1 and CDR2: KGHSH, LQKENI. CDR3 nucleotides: TGTGCCAGCTCACCTTTCGTCCGGGACGGTAATGAAAAACTGTTTTTT. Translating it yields CASSPFVRDGNEKLFF.

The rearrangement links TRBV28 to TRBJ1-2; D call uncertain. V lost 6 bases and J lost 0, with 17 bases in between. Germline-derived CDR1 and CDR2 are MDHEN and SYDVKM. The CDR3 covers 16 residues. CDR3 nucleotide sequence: TGTGCCAGCAGCTCTCCCCTGGGTACTACTAACTATGGCTACACCTTC. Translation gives CASSSPLGTTNYGYTF.

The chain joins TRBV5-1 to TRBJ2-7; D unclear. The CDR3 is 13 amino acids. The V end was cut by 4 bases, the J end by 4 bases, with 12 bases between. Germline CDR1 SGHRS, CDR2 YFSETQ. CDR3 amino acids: CASSPTRGYEQYF. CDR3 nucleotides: TGCGCCAGCAGCCCTACACGAGGTTACGAGCAGTACTTC.

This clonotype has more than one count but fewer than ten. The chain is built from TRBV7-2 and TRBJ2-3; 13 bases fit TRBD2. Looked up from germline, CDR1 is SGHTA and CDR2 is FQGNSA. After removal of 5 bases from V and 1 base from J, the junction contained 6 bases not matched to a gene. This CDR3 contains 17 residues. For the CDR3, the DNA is TGTGCCAGCAGCCTCCGACTAGCGGGAGGTCGCACAGATACGCAGTATTTT. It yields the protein CASSLRLAGGRTDTQYF.